Sequencing of this T cell receptor beta chain was carried out in a study of immune heterogeneity within non-small cell lung tumors. Turning to the study itself: Squamous cell carcinomas accounted for several of the tumors, non-squamous carcinomas for 10, and 1 was not otherwise specified. The study's findings and limits: Tumor sites within a patient were found to share identical dominant CDR3 beta clonotypes, and site-unique high-frequency clones were also present. Local T-cell repertoire clonality was correlated with local tumor mutational burden, and the correlation was positive. It was moderate in strength but statistically significant (R roughly 0.35).

With 32 V and 13 J primers, multiplex PCR amplified the TCR beta CDR3. From the multiplex PCR reads, TCRdb called clonotypes with MiXCR, one entry per CDR3 protein. The table lists 4,600 or so distinct CDR3 sequences, 30% to 40% of them singletons. This clonotype came up a few times. Its antigen is not known. Bulk tumor genomic DNA (about 600 ng per sample) served as template. Surgery yielded several widely spaced biopsies per primary tumor. Curative surgical treatment was performed in patients who had newly diagnosed, untreated non-small cell lung cancer. V shed 1 base and J shed 2 bases, with 10 bases lying between them. The germline V gene has CDR1 SGDLS and CDR2 YYNGEE. This CDR3 has 15 residues.

Sequencing was performed on lung tumor tissue. V usage is TRBV9 and J usage is TRBJ2-1, with a tentative D call TRBD1 (6 bases). This TCR came from a woman between 45 and 60 years old with non-small cell lung cancer. The CDR3 bases are TGTGCCAGCAGCGTAAATGGACAGACCTACAATGAGCAGTTCTTC. It translates to CASSVNGQTYNEQFF.